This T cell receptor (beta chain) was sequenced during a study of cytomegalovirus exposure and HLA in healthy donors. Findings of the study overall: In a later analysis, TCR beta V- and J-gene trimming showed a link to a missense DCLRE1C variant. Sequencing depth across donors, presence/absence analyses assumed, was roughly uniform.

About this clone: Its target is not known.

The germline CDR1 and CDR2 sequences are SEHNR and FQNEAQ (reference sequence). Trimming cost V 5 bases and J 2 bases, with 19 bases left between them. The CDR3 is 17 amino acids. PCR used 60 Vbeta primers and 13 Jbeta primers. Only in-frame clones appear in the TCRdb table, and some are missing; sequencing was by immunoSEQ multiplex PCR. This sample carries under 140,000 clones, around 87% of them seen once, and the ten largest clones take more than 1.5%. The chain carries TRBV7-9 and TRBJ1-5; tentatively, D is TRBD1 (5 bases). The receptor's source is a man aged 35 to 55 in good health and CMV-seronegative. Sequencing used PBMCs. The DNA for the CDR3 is TGTGCCAGCAGCGTCTGGAGGGGTAAGGATGGCAATCAGCCCCAGCATTTT. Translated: CASSVWRGKDGNQPQHF.